This TCR beta chain stems from a study of blood T cell repertoires in COVID-19. Sequencing used immunoSEQ multiplex PCR; TCRdb keeps in-frame clones, though not all of them. The sample includes 30,000 to 50,000 clones, roughly nine tenths seen only once; the top ten take about 15%. CDR1 and CDR2 (germline): DFQATT, SNEGSKA (reference sequence). The J segment lost 3 bases and the V segment lost 3 bases, leaving 10 bases of the junction unmatched. This CDR3 has 17 amino acids. This rearrangement joins TRBV20-1 to TRBJ2-1; 11 bases line up with TRBD2. The sequence derives from a woman aged 25 to 39 in a cohort sampled during active COVID-19. Sequencing used peripheral blood. The CDR3 nucleotides are TGCAGTGCTAGTAACACCCGACTAGCGGGATTCTACAATGAGCAGTTCTTC. Amino acids: CSASNTRLAGFYNEQFF.